The 21 T cell receptor beta chains given below trace back to one sample, sequenced in a study of blood T cell repertoires in COVID-19 (dated by TCRdb to about 2020). Receptors were amplified or captured by the immunoSEQ multiplex PCR assay. The immuneACCESS repertoire file appears here via TCRdb, limited to in-frame rearrangements. These files lack a portion of the clones; in checked studies, under half of the deficit traces to unresolved V genes, and the cause of the others is not known. The sample records more than 200,000 clones, roughly 85% of which are singletons. The top ten hold 3% of the sample. Source material: peripheral blood. The receptors come from a man aged 18 to 29 with active or convalescent COVID-19.

The chain's CDR3 is CASSLAEIRWNTIYF. CDR3 coding DNA: TGTGCCAGCAGCCTTGCAGAAATCAGATGGAACACCATATATTTT. This chain connects TRBV14 to TRBJ1-3; D not resolved. The germline V gene encodes CDR1 SGHDN and CDR2 FVKESK. V lost 4 bases and J 7 bases, leaving 17 bases between the germline ends. This CDR3 is built from 15 residues.

This clone has just one count. This rearrangement joins TRBV28 to TRBJ2-4; TRBD2 agrees at 12 bases. V gave up 5 bases and J gave up 6 bases; unmatched junction bases: 20. CDR1 and CDR2 (germline): MDHEN, SYDVKM. The CDR3 loop spans 20 amino acids. CDR3 sequence (DNA): TGTGCCAGCAGTCCCATCCTAGCGGGAGGGAGCTGGGGCCTGGGAAACATTCAGTACTTC. Its protein is CASSPILAGGSWGLGNIQYF.

This clone showed up many times. This sequence joins TRBV6-5 and TRBJ1-1, with D hard to call. Per the germline V gene, CDR1 is MNHEY and CDR2 is SVGAGI. The CDR3 runs 11 residues. With 6 bases removed from V and 3 bases from J, the gap between germline ends came to 5 bases. The CDR3 bases are TGTGCCAGCAGGCTACACACTGAAGCTTTCTTT. Translated, it gives CASRLHTEAFF.

This chain uses TRBV18 with TRBJ2-1; TRBD1 is a possible D gene (6 bases). V lost 2 bases, J lost 5 bases, and 19 bases lay in between. CDR3 length: 17 residues. Looked up from germline, CDR1 is KGHSH and CDR2 is LQKENI. Here the CDR3 DNA reads TGTGCCAGCTCACCATATTCCAGGGGTTCTATTAACAATGAGCAGTTCTTC. Amino acids: CASSPYSRGSINNEQFF.

This clone was counted once. The chain joins TRBV5-1 to TRBJ2-1; D remains unclear. With 0 bases removed from V and 4 bases from J, the gap between germline ends came to 14 bases. Germline loops: CDR1 SGHRS, CDR2 YFSETQ. The CDR3 covers 16 residues. The CDR3 DNA is TGCGCCAGCAGCTTGGCCGCGGTTATGGGTTACAATGAGCAGTTCTTC. It specifies CASSLAAVMGYNEQFF.

The J gene is TRBJ2-7, the V gene TRBV6-2 or TRBV6-3; D perhaps matches TRBD1 (6 bases). The CDR3 contains 15 residues. CDR1 and CDR2 (germline): MNHEY, SVGEGT. Trimming took 5 bases from V and 6 from J, leaving 20 bases between them. CDR3 in amino acids: CASSLLVGAFSEQYF. CDR3 nucleotide sequence: TGTGCCAGCAGTCTCCTAGTGGGGGCGTTTTCCGAGCAGTACTTC.

The chain couples TRBV28 to TRBJ2-7; 12 bases are a match to TRBD2. Germline values: CDR1 MDHEN, CDR2 SYDVKM. This CDR3 is built from 14 residues. The ends lost 5 bases at V and 4 bases at J; junction bases unmatched: 3. CDR3 coding DNA: TGTGCCAGCAGTAAAGGGACTAGCGGGTACGAGCAGTACTTC. Amino acids: CASSKGTSGYEQYF.

In its sample, this clone was seen once. This chain uses TRBV2 with TRBJ1-2; tentative D call: TRBD1 (6 bases). From germline, CDR1 is SNHLY and CDR2 FYNNEI. The CDR3 totals 13 residues. Trimming stripped 4 bases from V and 5 bases from J, with 11 bases between. CDR3 nucleotides: TGTGCCAGCAGTGTCCTGAGGGGGTATGGCTACACCTTC. It encodes CASSVLRGYGYTF.

The CDR3, as DNA: TGTGCCAGCAGTTACTCTTTCGGGTCGAGGACTGAAGCTTTCTTT. This codes for CASSYSFGSRTEAFF. The chain has TRBV6-5 and TRBJ1-1; D is undetermined. Germline CDR1 MNHEY, CDR2 SVGAGI. There are 15 residues in the CDR3. The V and J ends lost 0 bases and 5 bases respectively, with 13 bases between them.

The CDR3 is CASSLSGWSGNQPQHF. In DNA form, the CDR3 reads TGTGCCAGCAGCTTAAGCGGGTGGAGCGGCAATCAGCCCCAGCATTTT. The genes are TRBV7-2 and TRBJ1-5; no clear D gene. Germline lookup yields CDR1 SGHTA and CDR2 FQGNSA. The CDR3 is made up of 16 amino acids. V dropped 2 bases and J dropped 2 bases, with 13 bases sitting between them.

The V and J genes are TRBV24-1 and TRBJ1-5; the match to TRBD1 covers 8 bases. V was clipped by 8 bases and J by 5 bases; unmatched bases: 7. Germline V gene sequence: CDR1 KGHDR, CDR2 SFDVKD. CDR3 size: 14 residues. DNA of the CDR3: TGTGCCACCAACACCGGACAGGGTGATCAGCCCCAGCATTTT. Its translation: CATNTGQGDQPQHF.

The chain combines TRBV5-1 with TRBJ2-1; 7 bases align to TRBD2. V dropped 2 bases and J dropped 5; count of bases not matched to a gene: 1. The CDR3 consists of 13 residues. CDR1 and CDR2 from the germline V gene are SGHRS and YFSETQ. The CDR3 nucleotides are TGCGCCAGCAGCTTAGGACTAGACAATGAGCAGTTCTTC. Protein sequence: CASSLGLDNEQFF. The whole variable domain, remainder taken from reference TRBV5-1 and TRBJ2-1, is KAGVTQTPRYLIKTRGQQVTLSCSPISGHRSVSWYQQTPGQGLQFLFEYFSETQRNKGNFPGRFSGRQFSNSRSEMNVSTLELGDSALYLCASSLGLDNEQFFGPGTRLTVL.

V and J are TRBV7-2 and TRBJ2-1, with TRBD2 as a possible D gene (6 bases). This CDR3 contains 15 residues. Germline V gene data show CDR1 as SGHTA and CDR2 as FQGNSA. V was clipped by 3 bases and J by 3 bases, with 12 bases between them. The CDR3 loop is CASSLGGWFYNEQFF. In DNA form, the CDR3 reads TGTGCCAGCAGCTTGGGGGGTTGGTTCTACAATGAGCAGTTCTTC.

This clone was recorded once. The rearrangement links TRBV7-9 to TRBJ2-5, with 9 bases aligning to TRBD1. Trimming removed 3 bases from V and 2 bases from J; junction bases left unmatched: 1. The CDR3 length is 14 residues. Germline assignment: CDR1 SEHNR and CDR2 FQNEAQ (reference sequence). CDR3 nucleotides: TGTGCCAGCAGCTTCGGGACAGGGCAAGAGACCCAGTACTTC. Its translation: CASSFGTGQETQYF.

The chain couples TRBV20-1 to TRBJ1-4; possible D gene TRBD1, 5 bases. Germline loops: CDR1 DFQATT, CDR2 SNEGSKA (reference sequence). Trimming stripped 3 bases from V and 7 bases from J, with 9 bases between. The CDR3 has 12 residues. For the CDR3, the DNA is TGCAGTGCTAGTCGGGGGACTGAAAAACTGTTTTTT. It translates to CSASRGTEKLFF.

The chain joins TRBV7-9 to TRBJ2-5, with no clear D. CDR3 size: 14 residues. Trimming shortened V by 5 bases and J by 4 bases, and 14 bases separated the two germline ends. The germline V gene encodes CDR1 SEHNR and CDR2 FQNEAQ (reference sequence). Here the CDR3 reads CASSPPPRVETQYF. The CDR3 DNA is TGTGCCAGCAGCCCCCCCCCACGGGTAGAGACCCAGTACTTC.

The rearrangement links TRBV28 to TRBJ2-2; TRBD2 matches at 12 bases. The germline V gene encodes CDR1 MDHEN and CDR2 SYDVKM. V lost 4 bases and J lost 0; bases outside the gene matches: 12. This CDR3 spans 20 amino acids. CDR3 sequence reads: CASSSTLAGGRTANTGELFF. CDR3 DNA: TGTGCCAGCAGTTCGACGCTAGCGGGAGGGCGCACCGCGAACACCGGGGAGCTGTTTTTT. Variable domain in full (rest from reference TRBV28 and TRBJ2-2): DVKVTQSSRYLVKRTGEKVFLECVQDMDHENMFWYRQDPGLGLRLIYFSYDVKMKEKGDIPEGYSVSREKKERFSLILESASTNQTSMYLCASSSTLAGGRTANTGELFFGEGSRLTVL.

The chain uses TRBV5-6 and TRBJ2-5; the D is unclear. Germline V lookup: CDR1 SGHDT, CDR2 YYEEEE. The CDR3 spans 12 residues. V lost 0 bases and J lost 5, with 5 bases in between. CDR3 sequence reads: CASSLVGETQYF. CDR3 coding DNA: TGTGCCAGCAGCTTGGTGGGCGAGACCCAGTACTTC.

J is TRBJ1-1 and V is TRBV27, with no clear D. Germline assignment: CDR1 MNHEY and CDR2 SMNVEV (reference sequence). The ends were cut back, 2 bases at V and 1 base at J, with 5 bases in the middle. This CDR3 comprises 13 residues. CDR3 residues: CASSLTENTEAFF. Written as DNA, the CDR3 is TGTGCCAGCAGTTTAACTGAGAACACTGAAGCTTTCTTT.

The genes are TRBV10-2 and TRBJ2-1; D not certain. The CDR3 is 11 residues long. V gave up 4 bases and J gave up 8 bases, with 6 bases separating them. Germline V gene sequence: CDR1 WSHSY, CDR2 SAAADI. CDR3 sequence (DNA): TGCGCCAGCAGTGGGCTTGATGAGCAGTTCTTC. Amino acids: CASSGLDEQFF.

This chain joins TRBV7-2 and TRBJ1-2; D unclear. In germline, CDR1 is SGHTA, CDR2 FQGNSA. V lost 0 bases and J lost 6, with 14 bases in between. CDR3 length: 15 residues. CDR3 residues: CASSLARLPPNGYTF. The CDR3 DNA is TGTGCCAGCAGCTTAGCGCGCCTCCCCCCGAATGGCTACACCTTC.